This T cell receptor beta chain comes out of a study of patients and donors after allogeneic stem cell transplantation. MiXCR, applied by TCRdb to the RT-PCR reads, yields one record per CDR3 protein. Among around 150,000 distinct CDR3 sequences, roughly two fifths were seen once, and the ten largest hold roughly 52%. In this sample, this clonotype turned up a few times. The sequenced sample consisted of blood, either unsorted or a sorted T cell fraction (not recorded which). The TCR was taken from a human donor who was either an allogeneic HSCT recipient or a stem cell or donor lymphocyte infusion donor (not recorded which). It is not recorded whose cells these are; they may come from a transplant donor.

The CDR3 nucleotides are TGTGCCAGCAACCCGGGACAGGGCGGCTACACCTTC. This codes for CASNPGQGGYTF. This chain uses TRBV7-2 with TRBJ1-2, with 9 nucleotides matching TRBD1. The germline V gene has CDR1 SGHTA and CDR2 FQGNSA. The CDR3 extends over 12 amino acids. V dropped 7 bases and J dropped 8; count of bases not matched to a gene: 5.